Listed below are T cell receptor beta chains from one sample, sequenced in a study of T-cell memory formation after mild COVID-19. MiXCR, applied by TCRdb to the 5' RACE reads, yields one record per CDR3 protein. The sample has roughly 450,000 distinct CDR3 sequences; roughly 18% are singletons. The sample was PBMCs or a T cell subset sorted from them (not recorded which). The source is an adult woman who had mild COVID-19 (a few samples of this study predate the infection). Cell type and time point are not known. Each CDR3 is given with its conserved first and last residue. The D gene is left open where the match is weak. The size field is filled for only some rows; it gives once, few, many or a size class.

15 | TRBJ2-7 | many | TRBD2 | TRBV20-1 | CSARGEGGLTYEQYF | TGCAGTGCGCGGGGGGAAGGCGGGTTAACCTACGAGCAGTACTTC
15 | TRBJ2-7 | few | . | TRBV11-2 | CASSEPRDTALEQYF | TGTGCCAGCAGCGAGCCCCGGGACACCGCTCTGGAGCAGTACTTC
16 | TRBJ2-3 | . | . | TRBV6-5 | CASSSQFRDSTDTQYF | TGTGCCAGCAGTTCCCAGTTCAGAGATAGCACAGATACGCAGTATTTT
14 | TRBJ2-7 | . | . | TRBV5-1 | CASSYASIRYEQYF | TGCGCCAGCAGCTACGCGAGTATCCGCTACGAGCAGTACTTC
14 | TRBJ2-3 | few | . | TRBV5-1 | CASFREGSTDTQYF | TGCGCCAGCTTTCGGGAAGGGAGCACAGATACGCAGTATTTT
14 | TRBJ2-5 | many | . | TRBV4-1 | CASSPTGLRETQYF | TGCGCCAGCAGCCCCACAGGGCTCCGAGAGACCCAGTACTTC
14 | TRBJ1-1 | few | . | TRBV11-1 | CASSLLGTHTEAFF | TGTGCCAGCAGCCTACTCGGGACACACACTGAAGCTTTCTTT
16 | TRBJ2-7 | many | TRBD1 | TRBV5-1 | CASSPSGTGSSYEQYF | TGCGCCAGCAGCCCATCCGGGACAGGGAGCTCCTACGAGCAGTACTTC
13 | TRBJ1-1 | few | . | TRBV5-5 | CASSPKLPTEAFF | TGTGCCAGCAGCCCCAAGTTACCAACTGAAGCTTTCTTT
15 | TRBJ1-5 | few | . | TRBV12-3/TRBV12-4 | CASSLGSAANQPQHF | TGTGCCAGCAGTTTAGGGTCTGCGGCCAATCAGCCCCAGCATTTT
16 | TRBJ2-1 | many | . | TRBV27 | CASSFGGAVEVREQFF | TGTGCCAGCAGTTTTGGGGGGGCAGTTGAGGTCCGTGAGCAGTTCTTC
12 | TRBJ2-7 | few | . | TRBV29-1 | CSVLGPTYEQYF | TGCAGCGTTTTGGGACCGACGTACGAGCAGTACTTC
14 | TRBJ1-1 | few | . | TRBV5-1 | CASRTGTANTEAFF | TGCGCCAGCAGGACCGGGACGGCGAACACTGAAGCTTTCTTT
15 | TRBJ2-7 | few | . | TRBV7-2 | CASSSTEGAISEQYF | TGTGCCAGCAGCTCGACGGAGGGGGCTATTTCCGAGCAGTACTTC
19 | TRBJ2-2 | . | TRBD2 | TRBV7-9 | CASSRAGLAGVWYTGELFF | TGTGCCAGCAGCCGAGCAGGACTAGCGGGAGTTTGGTACACCGGGGAGCTGTTTTTT
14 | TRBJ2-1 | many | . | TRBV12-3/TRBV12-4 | CASRPRAGGNEQFF | TGTGCCAGCAGACCCCGGGCGGGTGGCAATGAGCAGTTCTTC
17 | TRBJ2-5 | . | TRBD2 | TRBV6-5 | CASSYSQLAGGLETQYF | TGTGCCAGCAGTTACTCACAACTAGCGGGAGGGCTAGAGACCCAGTACTTC